Listed below are T cell receptor beta chains from one sample, sequenced in a study of blood T cell repertoires in COVID-19. Repertoires were generated with immunoSEQ multiplex PCR, while TCRdb's copy carries only in-frame clones and drops some. The sample has 110,000 to 150,000 clones, approximately 90% seen once. The specimen was peripheral blood. Receptors were obtained from a man in his sixties with active or convalescent COVID-19. The conserved cysteine and the conserved F or W are not part of the CDR3 here. The order of the fields is J gene, V gene, CDR3 protein.

TRBJ2-4 | TRBV7-2 | ASSRDRDTKNIQY
TRBJ2-3 | TRBV9 | ASSPPEEGTDTQY
TRBJ2-2 | TRBV7-9 | ASSLGLAFTGELF
TRBJ1-5 | TRBV10-3 | AISESRSGRISQPQH
TRBJ1-2 | TRBV7-6 | ASSLGQYGYT
TRBJ2-2 | TRBV12-3/TRBV12-4 | ASSLEGASRLF
TRBJ2-1 | TRBV5-5 | ASSLGVSSYNEQF
TRBJ2-7 | TRBV16 | ASSGLGREQGDEQY
TRBJ2-1 | TRBV9 | ASSDAAGDPYNEQF
TRBJ2-1 | TRBV4-1 | ASSPLGTGSHEQF
TRBJ2-1 | TRBV24-1 | ATSAGTSGAGGQF